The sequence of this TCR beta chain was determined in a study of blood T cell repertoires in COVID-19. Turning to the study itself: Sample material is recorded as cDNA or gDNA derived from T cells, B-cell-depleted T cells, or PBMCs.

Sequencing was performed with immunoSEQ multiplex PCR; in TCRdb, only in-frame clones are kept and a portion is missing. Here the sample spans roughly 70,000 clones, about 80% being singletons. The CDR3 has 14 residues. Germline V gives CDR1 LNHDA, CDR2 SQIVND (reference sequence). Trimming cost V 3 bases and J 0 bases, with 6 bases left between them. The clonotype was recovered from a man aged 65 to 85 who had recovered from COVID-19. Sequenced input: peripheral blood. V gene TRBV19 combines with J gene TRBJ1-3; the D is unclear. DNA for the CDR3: TGTGCCAGTAGTATGGCCGTCTCTGGAAACACCATATATTTT. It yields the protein CASSMAVSGNTIYF.